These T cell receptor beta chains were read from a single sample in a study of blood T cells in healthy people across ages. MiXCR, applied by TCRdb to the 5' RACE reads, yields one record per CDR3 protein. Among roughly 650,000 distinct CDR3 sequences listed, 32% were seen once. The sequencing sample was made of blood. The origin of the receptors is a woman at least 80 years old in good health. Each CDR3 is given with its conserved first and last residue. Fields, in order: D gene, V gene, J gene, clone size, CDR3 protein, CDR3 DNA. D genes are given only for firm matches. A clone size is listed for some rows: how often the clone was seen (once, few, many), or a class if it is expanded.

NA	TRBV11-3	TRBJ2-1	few	CASSLAQGNEQFF	TGTGCCAGCAGCTTAGCCCAGGGCAATGAGCAGTTCTTC
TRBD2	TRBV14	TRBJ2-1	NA	CASSQDLAGEQFF	TGTGCCAGCAGCCAGGACCTAGCGGGAGAGCAGTTCTTC
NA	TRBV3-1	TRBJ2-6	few	CASSQVMSGANVLTF	TGTGCCAGCAGCCAAGTTATGTCTGGGGCCAACGTCCTGACTTTC
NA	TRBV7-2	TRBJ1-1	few	CASSLAPRNEAFF	TGTGCCAGCAGCTTAGCCCCCAGAAATGAAGCTTTCTTT
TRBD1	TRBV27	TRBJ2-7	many	CASRQGAHEQYF	TGTGCCAGCAGGCAGGGGGCCCACGAGCAGTACTTC
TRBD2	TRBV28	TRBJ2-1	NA	CASSRDGGKFF	TGTGCCAGCAGTCGGGACGGGGGGAAGTTCTTC
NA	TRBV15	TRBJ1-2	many	CATSREYREGGYTF	TGTGCCACCAGCAGAGAGTACAGGGAAGGTGGCTACACCTTC
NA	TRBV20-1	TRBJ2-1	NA	CSAAQSYEQFF	TGCAGTGCTGCCCAGTCCTACGAGCAGTTCTTC
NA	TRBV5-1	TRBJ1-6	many	CATSSSYNSPLHF	TGCGCCACCAGTAGCTCCTATAATTCACCCCTCCACTTT
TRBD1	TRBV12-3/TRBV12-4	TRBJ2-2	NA	CASSFYGTASNAGELFF	TGTGCCAGCAGTTTTTACGGGACAGCTTCGAACGCCGGGGAGCTGTTTTTT
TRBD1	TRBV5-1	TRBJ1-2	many	CASGQGWTDGYTF	TGCGCCAGTGGACAGGGATGGACGGATGGCTACACCTTC
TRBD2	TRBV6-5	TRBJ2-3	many	CASTNGGVTDTQYF	TGTGCCAGCACGAACGGGGGGGTTACAGATACGCAGTATTTT
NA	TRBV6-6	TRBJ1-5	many	CASTREGRSNQPQHF	TGTGCCAGCACCCGAGAGGGGAGAAGCAATCAGCCCCAGCATTTT
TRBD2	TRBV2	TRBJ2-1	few	CASSEERGGSTFF	TGTGCCAGCAGTGAGGAAAGGGGAGGGAGCACGTTCTTC
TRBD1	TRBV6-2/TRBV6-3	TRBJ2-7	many	CASSYSPRTGTYEQYF	TGTGCCAGCAGTTACTCACCGAGGACAGGCACCTACGAGCAGTACTTC
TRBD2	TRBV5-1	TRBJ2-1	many	CASRSGGGKNEQFF	TGCGCCAGCCGTAGCGGGGGGGGGAAAAATGAGCAGTTCTTC
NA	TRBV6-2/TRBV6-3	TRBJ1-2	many	CASTKEGMDGYTF	TGTGCCAGCACCAAAGAGGGGATGGATGGCTACACCTTC
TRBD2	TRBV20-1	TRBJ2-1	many	CSARDQRDILADFDNEQFF	TGCAGTGCTAGAGATCAAAGAGATATACTAGCGGACTTTGACAATGAGCAGTTCTTC
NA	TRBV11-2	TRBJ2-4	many	CASSPRALNIQYF	TGTGCCAGCAGCCCCAGGGCGCTAAACATTCAGTACTTC
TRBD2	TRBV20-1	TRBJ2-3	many	CSAAHSSGGPQGMNTQYF	TGCAGTGCTGCCCACTCCAGCGGGGGCCCTCAAGGCATGAATACGCAGTATTTT
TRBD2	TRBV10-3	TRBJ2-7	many	CAISEGGLAGAVYEQYF	TGTGCCATCAGTGAGGGGGGACTAGCGGGGGCCGTCTACGAGCAGTACTTC
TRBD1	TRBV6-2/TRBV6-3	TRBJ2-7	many	CAIRDRSEQYF	TGTGCCATACGGGACAGAAGCGAGCAGTACTTC
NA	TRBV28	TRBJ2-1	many	CASLNGGAGYNEQFF	TGTGCCAGCCTAAATGGGGGCGCGGGATACAATGAGCAGTTCTTC
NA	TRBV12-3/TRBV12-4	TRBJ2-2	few	CASSFSTDGELFF	TGTGCCAGCAGTTTTTCGACGGACGGGGAGCTGTTTTTT
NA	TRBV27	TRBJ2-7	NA	CASSRDGWNYEQYF	TGTGCCAGCAGTCGGGACGGGTGGAACTACGAGCAGTACTTC
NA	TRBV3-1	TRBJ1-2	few	CASSTRGLRRGCTF	TGTGCCAGCAGCACCCGAGGACTGCGGAGGGGGTGCACCTTC
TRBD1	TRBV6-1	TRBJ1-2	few	CASSDGTGGHRGTF	TGTGCCAGCAGTGATGGGACAGGGGGTCACCGGGGCACCTTC
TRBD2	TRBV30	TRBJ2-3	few	CAWRGLARTDTQYF	TGTGCCTGGAGGGGACTAGCACGCACAGATACGCAGTATTTT
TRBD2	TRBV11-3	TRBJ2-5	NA	CASSSQTGLAGKETQYF	TGTGCCAGCAGCTCGCAGACCGGACTAGCGGGGAAAGAGACCCAGTACTTC
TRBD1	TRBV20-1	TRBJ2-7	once	CSARPPGQGTYEQYF	TGCAGTGCTAGGCCCCCGGGACAGGGGACCTACGAGCAGTACTTC
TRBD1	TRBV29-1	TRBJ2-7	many	CSVSPGTEYEQYF	TGCAGCGTCAGTCCCGGGACAGAGTACGAGCAGTACTTC
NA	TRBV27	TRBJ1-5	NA	CASSFQGRGDQPQHF	TGTGCCAGCAGTTTCCAGGGCAGGGGCGATCAGCCCCAGCATTTT
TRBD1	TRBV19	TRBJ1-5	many	CASSETGGNQPQHF	TGTGCCAGTAGTGAGACAGGGGGAAACCAGCCCCAGCATTTT
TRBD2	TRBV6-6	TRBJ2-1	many	CASRTNMGGNYNEQFF	TGTGCCAGCCGAACTAATATGGGAGGGAACTACAATGAGCAGTTCTTC
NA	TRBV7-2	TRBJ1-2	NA	CASSLSSYNYGYTF	TGTGCCAGCAGCTTATCCAGTTATAACTATGGCTACACTTTC
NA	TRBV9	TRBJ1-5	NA	CASSVGPGGNQPQHF	TGTGCCAGCAGCGTAGGGCCTGGGGGCAATCAGCCCCAGCATTTT
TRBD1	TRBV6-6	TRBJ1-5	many	CAAGGQYSNQPQHF	TGTGCAGCTGGGGGACAGTATAGCAATCAGCCCCAGCATTTT
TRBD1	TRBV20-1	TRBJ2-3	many	CSARAQGATDTQYF	TGCAGTGCGAGGGCCCAGGGGGCTACAGATACGCAGTATTTT
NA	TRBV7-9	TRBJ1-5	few	CASSFGLLGNQPQHF	TGTGCCAGCAGCTTTGGGCTACTGGGAAATCAGCCCCAGCATTTT
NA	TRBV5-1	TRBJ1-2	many	CASSPDGATYGYTF	TGCGCCAGCAGCCCGGACGGGGCTACCTATGGCTACACCTTC
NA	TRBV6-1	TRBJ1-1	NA	CASTSSGRTEAFF	TGTGCCAGCACCTCGTCTGGGAGGACTGAAGCTTTCTTT
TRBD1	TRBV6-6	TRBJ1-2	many	CASSYGQGAQVNGYTF	TGTGCCAGCAGTTACGGGCAGGGGGCGCAAGTCAATGGCTACACCTTC
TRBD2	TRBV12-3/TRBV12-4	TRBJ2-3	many	CASSLRTSDTDTQYF	TGTGCCAGCAGTCTTCGGACTAGCGACACAGATACGCAGTATTTT
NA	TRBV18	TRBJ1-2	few	CASSPGEDGYTF	TGTGCCAGCTCACCAGGTGAGGATGGCTACACCTTC
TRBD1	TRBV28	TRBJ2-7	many	CASSLGGQGAPYEQYF	TGTGCCAGCAGTTTAGGTGGGCAGGGGGCGCCTTACGAGCAGTACTTC
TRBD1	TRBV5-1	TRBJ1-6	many	CASSLGTGVEPLHF	TGCGCCAGCAGCTTGGGGACAGGGGTGGAGCCCCTCCACTTT
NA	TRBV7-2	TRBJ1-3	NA	CASSLGAVAAGNTIYF	TGTGCCAGCAGCTTAGGTGCCGTCGCGGCGGGAAACACCATATATTTT
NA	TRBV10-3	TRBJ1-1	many	CAINAQEESTEAFF	TGTGCCATCAACGCACAGGAGGAGAGTACTGAAGCTTTCTTT
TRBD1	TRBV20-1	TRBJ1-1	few	CSARGTGPTEAFF	TGCAGTGCTAGAGGGACAGGGCCAACTGAAGCTTTCTTT
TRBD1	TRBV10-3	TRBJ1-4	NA	CAISEGQGNEKRFF	TGTGCCATCAGTGAGGGACAGGGAAATGAAAAACGGTTTTTT
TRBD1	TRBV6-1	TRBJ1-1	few	CASSATWGTGYTEAFF	TGTGCCAGCAGTGCGACCTGGGGGACAGGGTACACTGAAGCTTTCTTT
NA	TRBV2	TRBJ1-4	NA	CASTDDNEKLFF	TGTGCCAGCACGGACGATAATGAAAAACTGTTTTTT